These T cell receptor beta chains were read from a single sample in a study of CD8 T cells in Susac syndrome. TCRdb ran MiXCR on the immunoSEQ multiplex PCR reads and lists one entry per CDR3 protein. There are roughly 50,000 distinct CDR3 sequences in the sample; roughly 93% occur only once, and almost 0.55% lies in the top ten. The sequencing sample was made of CD8+ T cells from PBMCs. The source of these receptors is a human donor in good health. The CDR3 runs from the conserved cysteine through the conserved F or W. The D gene is left open where the match is weak. Only part of the rows carry a size: once, few, many, or a class if the clone is expanded.

clone_size j_call v_call d_call cdr3_nt cdr3_aa
NA TRBJ2-3 TRBV28 NA TGTGCCAGCACCCTCCAGGCGTCACGGGCGGATACGCAGTATTTT CASTLQASRADTQYF
NA TRBJ2-7 TRBV7-6 NA TGTGCCAGCAGCCCCGGCTTGAGGGAGCAGTACTTC CASSPGLREQYF
NA TRBJ2-1 TRBV7-9 NA TGTGCCAGCAGAGACTCGGGTGAGCAGTTCTTC CASRDSGEQFF
NA TRBJ2-1 TRBV2 NA TGTGCCAGCAGTGATGGGGGAAAAGTGCAGTTCTTC CASSDGGKVQFF
NA TRBJ2-5 TRBV6-6 TRBD1 TGTGCCAGCTGGGGACGGGGAGACAGGGAAGAGACCCAGTACTTC CASWGRGDREETQYF
once TRBJ2-4 TRBV6-5 NA TGTGCCAGCAGTTCAGGGTCGAACATTCAGTACTTC CASSSGSNIQYF
NA TRBJ2-5 TRBV13 TRBD1 TGTGCCAGCAGCTTTACAGGGGGCGCGGAGACCCAGTACTTC CASSFTGGAETQYF
NA TRBJ1-2 TRBV30 NA TGTGCCTGGGGGGGTCCGGGGAGCTATGGCTACACCTTC CAWGGPGSYGYTF
once TRBJ1-1 TRBV12-3/TRBV12-4 TRBD1 TGTGCCAGCAGTTCGGGGACAGGGGACCCTGAAGCTTTCTTT CASSSGTGDPEAFF
once TRBJ2-3 TRBV29-1 NA TGCAGCGTTGAAGAGAGGGGCGGCCTCACAGATACGCAGTATTTT CSVEERGGLTDTQYF
NA TRBJ2-3 TRBV2 NA TGTGCCAGCAAAGGGGGCACAGATACGCAGTATTTT CASKGGTDTQYF
NA TRBJ2-2 TRBV7-8 NA TGTGCCAGCAGCTCACTGGGGCCCGGGGAGCTGTTTTTT CASSSLGPGELFF
NA TRBJ2-1 TRBV7-6 NA TGTGCCAGCAGCTTAATGGCGGACGGTGAGCAGTTCTTC CASSLMADGEQFF
NA TRBJ1-1 TRBV13 NA TGTGCCAGCAGCTCAACATCGAACACTGAAGCTTTCTTT CASSSTSNTEAFF
NA TRBJ2-5 TRBV12-3/TRBV12-4 NA TGTGCCAGCAGCCGTACTACCGTAGAGACCCAGTACTTC CASSRTTVETQYF
NA TRBJ1-1 TRBV28 NA TGTGCCAGCAAATCGGGCCAGGAAAACACTGAAGCTTTCTTT CASKSGQENTEAFF
NA TRBJ2-5 TRBV5-6 NA TGTGCCAGCAGCTCCGTTGGGGAAGAGACCCAGTACTTC CASSSVGEETQYF
once TRBJ2-5 TRBV6-1 TRBD1 TGTGCCAGCAGTCTCTACGGGGACAGGGGGCGTCGAGAGACCCAGTACTTC CASSLYGDRGRRETQYF
few TRBJ2-5 TRBV3-1 NA TGTGCCAGCAGCCAAGCACCCCCGGAGACCCAGTACTTC CASSQAPPETQYF
NA TRBJ2-7 TRBV12-3/TRBV12-4 TRBD1 TGTGCCAGCAGTCCCACAGGGGTATACGAGCAGTACTTC CASSPTGVYEQYF
NA TRBJ2-7 TRBV3-1 NA TGTGCCAGCAGTCCAGGGGCTACCTTCTACGAGCAGTACTTC CASSPGATFYEQYF
NA TRBJ2-7 TRBV7-9 NA TGTGCCAGCAGCTTAGTCGTTAGCGCCGACGAGCAGTACTTC CASSLVVSADEQYF
NA TRBJ2-1 TRBV19 NA TGTGCCAGTAGTGCGGCTTGGGATTACAATGAGCAGTTCTTC CASSAAWDYNEQFF
NA TRBJ2-7 TRBV12-3/TRBV12-4 NA TGTGCCAGCAGTTTAGCAGGGCGAACCTACGAGCAGTACTTC CASSLAGRTYEQYF